This T cell receptor beta chain was identified in a study of breast tumors, draining lymph nodes, adjacent tissues. TCRdb processed the multiplex PCR reads anew with MiXCR; each CDR3 protein has one entry. The table has 190,000 or so distinct CDR3 sequences, around 33% seen once; the top ten hold 4.3%. The lymph nodes were axillary draining lymph nodes from breast cancer patients. The V and J ends lost 8 bases and 1 base respectively, with 7 bases between them. Germline CDR1 SGHAT, CDR2 FQNNGV. CDR3 length equals 12 residues. Sequenced material: axillary lymph node tissue. V usage is TRBV11-2 and J usage is TRBJ2-3; D is possibly TRBD1 or TRBD2 (5 bases each). The sequence derives from a female donor with breast cancer. Some clones in this sample may be carry-over from other donors' samples. The CDR3 protein is CASGGRTDTQYF. The CDR3 DNA reads as TGTGCCAGCGGGGGTCGCACAGATACGCAGTATTTT.